Listed here are 26 T cell receptor beta chains from one sample, sequenced in a study of identical twins. A single record per CDR3 protein comes from TCRdb applying MiXCR to the 5' RACE reads. The sample has 1.5 million or so distinct CDR3 sequences; around a third are singletons. Sequencing was performed on cord blood. The receptors were sampled from a newborn girl in good health.

This chain connects TRBV4-1 to TRBJ2-1; 11 bases are shared with TRBD2. V gave up 4 bases and J gave up 6 bases; unmatched junction bases: 8. CDR3 length: 16 amino acids. Germline CDR1 and CDR2: MGHRA and YSYEKL. The DNA for the CDR3 is TGCGCCAGCAGCCCTTATAGCGGGGGGGCGATCAATGAGCAGTTCTTC. Translation gives CASSPYSGGAINEQFF.

The genes are TRBV5-1 and TRBJ2-3; 11 nucleotides align to TRBD1. The CDR3 sequence is 18 residues long. V lost 4 bases, J lost 2 bases, and 12 bases stayed unmatched. Germline-derived CDR1 and CDR2 are SGHRS and YFSETQ. This CDR3 is CASSPGQGALIFTDTQYF. The CDR3 DNA reads as TGCGCCAGCAGCCCAGGACAGGGGGCCCTAATATTCACAGATACGCAGTATTTT.

This rearrangement joins TRBV4-1 to TRBJ1-5, with D possibly TRBD1 on 6 matching bases. The germline V gene has CDR1 MGHRA and CDR2 YSYEKL. The CDR3 loop spans 16 amino acids. The ends were cut back, 1 base at V and 1 base at J, with 11 bases in the middle. CDR3 sequence (DNA): TGCGCCAGCAGCCAAGGCATTGGGGGCAGCAATCAGCCCCAGCATTTT. As protein: CASSQGIGGSNQPQHF.

This chain connects TRBV7-2 to TRBJ2-7; 7 nucleotides agree with TRBD2. CDR1 and CDR2 from the germline V gene are SGHTA and FQGNSA. CDR3 length: 16 amino acids. V lost 4 bases to trimming and J lost 7 bases; unmatched junction nucleotides: 16. This chain's CDR3 is CASSSWAGVPGSEQYF. CDR3 nucleotide sequence: TGTGCCAGCAGCTCGTGGGCGGGAGTTCCCGGGTCGGAGCAGTACTTC.

The V and J genes are TRBV20-1 and TRBJ2-3; TRBD2 matches at 7 bases. The CDR3 is made up of 14 amino acids. With V trimmed by 4 bases and J by 0 bases, 4 bases remained unmatched. Germline values: CDR1 DFQATT, CDR2 SNEGSKA (reference sequence). The chain's CDR3 is CSAKRDPSTDTQYF. CDR3 bases: TGCAGTGCTAAGCGGGACCCTAGCACAGATACGCAGTATTTT.

The chain is built from TRBV5-1 and TRBJ2-1; TRBD2 matches at 9 bases. The CDR3 consists of 19 residues. CDR1 is SGHRS and CDR2 is YFSETQ in the germline V gene. The ends lost 0 bases at V and 2 bases at J; junction bases unmatched: 12. The CDR3 protein is CASSLVGTSLASAYNEQFF. The CDR3 bases are TGCGCCAGCAGCTTGGTGGGGACTAGCCTTGCCTCGGCCTACAATGAGCAGTTCTTC.

The CDR3: CASSRVAGGRADTQYF. The CDR3 DNA reads as TGTGCCAGCTCACGAGTAGCGGGGGGGCGTGCAGATACGCAGTATTTT. The V call is TRBV18, the J call TRBJ2-3; 11 bases align to TRBD2. V shed 4 bases and J 4 bases; nucleotides not matched to a gene: 7. The CDR3 covers 16 residues. In germline, CDR1 is KGHSH, CDR2 LQKENI.

The CDR3 loop is CASSYGSRGEQYF. CDR3 coding DNA: TGTGCCAGCAGTTACGGCTCAAGGGGGGAGCAGTACTTC. V gene TRBV6-5 combines with J gene TRBJ2-4; D is perhaps TRBD1 or TRBD2 (6 bases each). Germline V CDR1 and CDR2: MNHEY, SVGAGI. The germline V and J ends were trimmed by 2 bases and 13 bases, with 15 bases remaining between them. This CDR3 contains 13 residues.

Turning to this clonotype: A clone one base away is much larger, so this may be a read error. The chain has TRBV4-2 and TRBJ1-2; maybe TRBD1 (6 bases). CDR1 is LGHNA and CDR2 is YNFKEQ in the germline V gene. This CDR3 has 16 residues. Trimming removed 0 bases from V and 9 bases from J, with 20 bases in between. The CDR3 region has the DNA TGTGCCAGCAGCCAAGATCGGATGGGGGCAAGTTATTGCTACACCTTC. Residues: CASSQDRMGASYCYTF.

The V call is TRBV25-1, the J call TRBJ2-5, with 11 bases matching TRBD2. V shed 4 bases, J shed 1 base, and the junction held 5 bases outside the gene matches. The CDR3 loop spans 16 amino acids. Germline V gene sequence: CDR1 MGHDK, CDR2 SYGVNS. The CDR3 loop reads CASSVELAGVQETQYF. CDR3 in DNA: TGTGCCAGCAGTGTCGAACTAGCGGGGGTCCAAGAGACCCAGTACTTC.

The chain joins TRBV9 to TRBJ1-2; D uncertain. The CDR3 spans 12 residues. Germline-derived CDR1 and CDR2 are SGDLS and YYNGEE. Trimming removed 4 bases from V and 7 bases from J, with 11 bases in between. The CDR3 region has the DNA TGTGCCAGCAGCCCTCAACCCCTTGGCTACACCTTC. Amino acids: CASSPQPLGYTF.

The V gene is TRBV20-1, the J gene TRBJ2-3; 8 nucleotides match TRBD2. CDR1 is DFQATT and CDR2 is SNEGSKA in the germline V gene (reference sequence). V lost 3 bases and J lost 7; bases outside the gene matches: 18. The CDR3 extends over 17 amino acids. The CDR3 protein is CSARSEGLEAGAHTQYF. Written as DNA, the CDR3 is TGCAGTGCTAGGTCGGAGGGACTAGAGGCTGGGGCGCATACGCAGTATTTT.

The genes are TRBV12-3 or TRBV12-4 and TRBJ1-1; D might be TRBD1 (5 bases). CDR3 size: 15 residues. Trimming pared 10 bases from V and 3 bases from J, leaving 21 bases between. In nucleotides, the CDR3 is TGTGCCATCCTGGTGGCGCCAGCCAGGGACACTGAAGCTTTCTTT. It encodes CAILVAPARDTEAFF.

The genes are TRBV29-1 and TRBJ1-5; D call uncertain. Germline V lookup: CDR1 SQVTM, CDR2 ANQGSEA. CDR3 length equals 13 residues. V was pared by 4 bases and J by 6 bases, with 13 bases between. CDR3 coding DNA: TGCAGCGTTGCCGCGGGGAGAACTCAGCCCCAGCATTTT. Protein: CSVAAGRTQPQHF. The full variable domain, completed using reference TRBV29-1 and TRBJ1-5, is SAVISQKPSRDICQRGTSLTIQCQVDSQVTMMFWYRQQPGQSLTLIATANQGSEATYESGFVIDKFPISRPNLTFSTLTVSNMSPEDSSIYLCSVAAGRTQPQHFGDGTRLSIL.

The chain has TRBV5-1 and TRBJ1-1, with a tentative D call TRBD1 (5 bases). This CDR3 is 15 amino acids long. Trimming removed 0 bases at V and 4 bases at J, with 13 bases between. Germline V gene lookup returns CDR1 SGHRS and CDR2 YFSETQ. CDR3 DNA: TGCGCCAGCAGCTTGGAAGTTACGGGGCCCACTGAAGCTTTCTTT. Encoded protein: CASSLEVTGPTEAFF.

Concerning this clonotype itself: At one end the junction does not follow the germline gene, possibly because of a read error. The chain links TRBV12-3 or TRBV12-4 to TRBJ2-1; D gene uncertain. The CDR3 contains 13 residues. CDR3: CASSRRDRNEQFF. CDR3 nucleotide sequence: TGCGCCAGCAGCCGTAGGGATAGGAATGAGCAGTTCTTC.

Only a few counts were recorded for this clonotype. The rearrangement links TRBV24-1 to TRBJ2-1, with 8 nucleotides matching TRBD2. Per germline, CDR1 KGHDR and CDR2 SFDVKD. V gave up 5 bases and J gave up 2 bases; unmatched junction bases: 4. This CDR3 contains 15 residues. The CDR3 is CATSGLAGTYNEQFF. CDR3 nucleotide sequence: TGTGCCACCAGTGGATTAGCGGGAACCTACAATGAGCAGTTCTTC.

The V gene is TRBV28, the J gene TRBJ2-1; TRBD2 agrees at 14 bases. Trimming took 6 bases from V and 0 from J; bases not matched to a gene: 10. The CDR3 totals 19 residues. CDR1 is MDHEN and CDR2 is SYDVKM in the germline V gene. CDR3 bases: TGTGCCAGCAGACACGGACTAGCGGGAGGAATCCACTCCTACAATGAGCAGTTCTTC. Encoded protein: CASRHGLAGGIHSYNEQFF. Together with reference TRBV28 and TRBJ2-1, the CDR3 gives the full variable domain: DVKVTQSSRYLVKRTGEKVFLECVQDMDHENMFWYRQDPGLGLRLIYFSYDVKMKEKGDIPEGYSVSREKKERFSLILESASTNQTSMYLCASRHGLAGGIHSYNEQFFGPGTRLTVL.

V and J are TRBV18 and TRBJ2-2, with D possibly TRBD1 on 6 matching bases. The length of the CDR3 is 16 residues. CDR1 and CDR2 (germline): KGHSH, LQKENI. The V end was cut by 5 bases, the J end by 2 bases, with 15 bases between. The CDR3 reads CASSSTGTLNTGELFF. The CDR3 DNA is TGTGCCAGCTCATCGACCGGGACACTCAACACCGGGGAGCTGTTTTTT.

This clonotype was seen more than once but under ten times. The chain links TRBV4-1 to TRBJ1-1; perhaps TRBD1 as D (5 bases). CDR1 and CDR2 from the germline V gene are MGHRA and YSYEKL. There are 15 residues in the CDR3. Trimming pared 0 bases from V and 4 bases from J, leaving 12 bases between. CDR3 in amino acids: CASSQDGRGATEAFF. As DNA, the CDR3 is TGCGCCAGCAGCCAAGATGGGAGGGGAGCCACTGAAGCTTTCTTT.

V and J are TRBV20-1 and TRBJ2-5; 8 bases map to TRBD2. The J segment lost 3 bases and the V segment lost 3 bases, leaving 6 bases of the junction unmatched. Germline V gene data show CDR1 as DFQATT and CDR2 as SNEGSKA (reference sequence). This CDR3 contains 14 residues. The CDR3 DNA reads TGCAGTGCTAGCCTAATAGCGGGGAAAGAGACCCAGTACTTC. Protein: CSASLIAGKETQYF.

The V and J genes are TRBV28 and TRBJ1-5; 7 bases line up with TRBD1. The CDR3 is 16 residues long. Germline trimming cut 6 bases from V and 0 bases from J; bases unmatched to any gene: 8. Germline V gives CDR1 MDHEN, CDR2 SYDVKM. CDR3 in DNA: TGTGCCAGCAGCCGGACAGGCTTTTATAGCAATCAGCCCCAGCATTTT. Amino acid sequence: CASSRTGFYSNQPQHF.

Worth noting for this clonotype: Possible read error: a much larger clone is one base away. The chain has TRBV27 and TRBJ2-1; D is perhaps TRBD2 (6 bases). TRBJ2-7 matches the DNA end more closely, so the J call is doubtful. Germline CDR1 is MNHEY and CDR2 is SMNVEV (reference sequence). CDR3 length: 13 amino acids. The CDR3 loop is CASSWDSYNEQYF. The DNA of the CDR3 is TGTGCCAGCAGTTGGGACTCCTACAATGAGCAGTACTTC.

This chain links TRBV30 with TRBJ1-2; D gene ambiguous. This CDR3 spans 11 amino acids. V was clipped by 5 bases and J by 4 bases, with 8 bases between them. Germline V gene sequence: CDR1 GTSNPN, CDR2 SVGIG (reference sequence). The CDR3 protein is CAWSTLYGYTF. The DNA of the CDR3 is TGTGCCTGGTCGACACTCTATGGCTACACCTTC.

In this sample, this clonotype turned up a few times. The chain carries TRBV18 and TRBJ2-3, with 8 bases that match TRBD2. The CDR3 is 15 amino acids. Per germline, CDR1 KGHSH and CDR2 LQKENI. Germline trimming cut 2 bases from V and 2 bases from J; bases unmatched to any gene: 3. The CDR3 DNA is TGTGCCAGCTCACCAGTAGCGGGACACACAGATACGCAGTATTTT. Translation: CASSPVAGHTDTQYF.

A few counts support this clonotype. Being one base from a much bigger clone, this may be a read error. J is TRBJ1-1 and V is TRBV9, with unresolved D. This CDR3 has 13 residues. CDR1 SGDLS and CDR2 YYNGEE come from the germline V gene. The V end was cut by 0 bases, the J end by 1 base, with 4 bases between. CDR3 bases: TGTGCCAGCAGCGTAGAACAGAACACTGAAGCTTTCTTT. Amino acid sequence: CASSVEQNTEAFF.